The source of this T cell receptor beta chain is a study of OX40 agonist ivuxolimab in advanced cancers. At the level of the study: The dose-escalation cohort was approximately 84% male, with a mean age of approximately 62 years, ranging about 23 to 79.

Here immunoSEQ multiplex PCR was the method, and the copy in TCRdb shows in-frame clones only, minus some. In the table there are 95,000 to 110,000 clones, around 90% of which are singletons. Looked up from germline, CDR1 is SEHNR and CDR2 is FQNEAQ (reference sequence). V lost 5 bases and J lost 5, with 17 bases in between. CDR3 length equals 15 residues. The sequence derives from an adult with an advanced solid tumor such as melanoma, head and neck, liver or kidney cancer. Here the sequenced sample was CD4+ or CD8+ T cells sorted from blood, taken in a trial of the OX40 agonist ivuxolimab. V usage is TRBV7-9 and J usage is TRBJ2-3; D possibly corresponds to TRBD2 (6 bases). This CDR3 is CASSTPGTGIDTQYF. The CDR3 bases are TGTGCCAGCAGCACCCCCGGGACTGGCATAGATACGCAGTATTTT.